A selection of T cell receptor beta chains follows, all from one sample in a study of blood T cell repertoires in COVID-19. Data came from immunoSEQ multiplex PCR; TCRdb stores just in-frame clones and leaves some out. The profile shows 21,000 or so clones, over 75% of them singletons. The sample consisted of peripheral blood. Receptor source: a human donor in a cohort sampled during active COVID-19. CDR3s include the opening cysteine and the closing phenylalanine or tryptophan. The order of the fields is D gene, V gene, clone size, J gene, CDR3 protein, CDR3 DNA. A D gene is named only where the DNA matches it firmly. The listing skips clone size in some rows; elsewhere it reads once, few, many or a size class.

>.|TRBV21-1|.|TRBJ2-7
CASTQGDPDEQYF
TGTGCCAGCACCCAGGGTGACCCTGACGAGCAGTACTTC
>TRBD1|TRBV5-1|.|TRBJ2-1
CASSLRADRVHEQFF
TGCGCCAGCAGCTTGCGGGCGGACAGGGTTCATGAGCAGTTCTTC
>.|TRBV19|.|TRBJ1-5
CASSIVEGLSNQPQHF
TGTGCCAGTAGTATTGTAGAGGGACTTAGCAATCAGCCCCAGCATTTT
>.|TRBV5-6|few|TRBJ1-2
CASSPGPDYGYTF
TGTGCCAGCAGCCCAGGGCCCGACTATGGCTACACCTTC
>TRBD2|TRBV3-1/TRBV3-2|.|TRBJ2-2
CASSPAGDTGELFF
TGTGCCAGCAGCCCGGCGGGGGACACCGGGGAGCTGTTTTTT
>TRBD1|TRBV5-1|.|TRBJ1-5
CASSLGPGGNQPQHF
TGCGCCAGCAGCTTGGGGCCAGGGGGGAATCAGCCCCAGCATTTT
>TRBD2|TRBV7-2|.|TRBJ2-2
CASGTRLSVGELFF
TGTGCCAGCGGGACTAGACTTTCTGTCGGGGAGCTGTTTTTT
>TRBD1|TRBV13|once|TRBJ2-7
CASSLPRTGGFYEQYF
TGTGCCAGCAGCTTACCGCGGACAGGGGGCTTCTACGAGCAGTACTTC
>.|TRBV5-1|.|TRBJ1-1
CASSRGDTEAFF
TGCGCCAGCAGCCGGGGGGACACTGAAGCTTTCTTT
>.|TRBV19|.|TRBJ1-1
CASSPPGNTEAFF
TGTGCCAGTAGCCCCCCAGGTAACACTGAAGCTTTCTTT
>.|TRBV6-2/TRBV6-3|.|TRBJ1-2
CASSYRTDDINYGYTF
TGTGCCAGCAGTTACCGGACAGACGATATTAACTATGGCTACACCTTC
>TRBD1|TRBV11-3|.|TRBJ1-1
CASSLGTGGNTEAFF
TGTGCCAGCAGCTTAGGAACAGGGGGTAACACTGAAGCTTTCTTT
>TRBD2|TRBV11-1|.|TRBJ2-2
CASRRLAGEVTGELFF
TGTGCCAGCAGGCGACTAGCGGGGGAGGTCACCGGGGAGCTGTTTTTT
>.|TRBV13|.|TRBJ1-2
CASSRGTMRYGYTF
TGTGCCAGCAGCCGGGGTACAATGCGCTATGGCTACACCTTC
>.|TRBV14|.|TRBJ1-1
CASLLYWNTEAFF
TGTGCCAGCCTCCTATACTGGAACACTGAAGCTTTCTTT
>.|TRBV12-5|few|TRBJ1-6
CASGLVGAGTSPLHF
TGTGCTAGTGGTTTGGTAGGGGCAGGGACATCACCCCTCCACTTT
>.|TRBV30|.|TRBJ1-1
CAWSGRTEAFF
TGTGCCTGGAGTGGCAGGACTGAAGCTTTCTTT
>TRBD1|TRBV4-3|.|TRBJ1-1
CASSRGVGTASTNTEAFF
TGCGCCAGCAGCCGCGGGGTCGGGACAGCCAGTACAAACACTGAAGCTTTCTTT
>.|TRBV30|few|TRBJ1-6
CAWSDSAATLHF
TGTGCCTGGAGCGACTCCGCCGCCACCCTCCACTTT
>TRBD1|TRBV7-3|.|TRBJ2-7
CASSVTGTGDYEQYF
TGTGCCAGCAGCGTTACCGGGACAGGTGACTACGAGCAGTACTTC
>TRBD1|TRBV18|.|TRBJ1-2
CASSLLGQGVSGYTF
TGTGCCAGCTCACTACTTGGGCAGGGGGTGAGTGGCTACACCTTC
>.|TRBV2|.|TRBJ1-2
CAGSGTSLDYTF
TGTGCCGGCTCCGGGACATCGCTTGACTACACCTTC
>TRBD1|TRBV3-1/TRBV3-2|.|TRBJ1-1
CASSPQGTVYEAFF
TGTGCCAGCAGCCCTCAAGGGACAGTTTATGAAGCTTTCTTT
>.|TRBV6-6|.|TRBJ1-1
CASSYGGRSGTEAFF
TGTGCCAGCAGTTACGGGGGGAGGAGTGGCACTGAAGCTTTCTTT
>.|TRBV12-3/TRBV12-4|.|TRBJ2-7
CASRRDGTYEQYF
TGTGCCAGCAGGCGGGACGGCACCTACGAGCAGTACTTC
>.|TRBV11-3|once|TRBJ1-1
CASSLERLTEAFF
TGTGCCAGCAGCTTAGAACGACTAACTGAAGCTTTCTTT
>.|TRBV25-1|.|TRBJ1-3
CASSMQGRSGNTIYF
TGTGCCAGCAGTATGCAGGGCCGCTCTGGAAACACCATATATTTT
>.|TRBV7-5|.|TRBJ2-7
CARSPGLAGFTSSSYEQYF
TGTGCCAGAAGCCCGGGACTAGCGGGGTTCACCTCGAGCTCCTACGAGCAGTACTTC
>TRBD2|TRBV4-1|.|TRBJ2-3
CASSQVASGGDTQYF
TGCGCCAGCAGCCAAGTAGCTAGCGGGGGCGATACGCAGTATTTT
>.|TRBV27|.|TRBJ2-5
CASSLLGSEQETQYF
TGTGCCAGCAGTTTATTAGGGAGTGAACAAGAGACCCAGTACTTC
>.|TRBV9|.|TRBJ2-1
CASSAGAASYNEQFF
TGTGCCAGCAGCGCGGGAGCTGCTTCCTACAATGAGCAGTTCTTC
>TRBD1|TRBV2|.|TRBJ2-1
CASRDRGRDEQFF
TGTGCCAGCAGAGACAGGGGGCGAGATGAGCAGTTCTTC
>TRBD2|TRBV19|.|TRBJ2-5
CASSIVAAGGGETQYF
TGTGCCAGTAGTATAGTAGCAGCGGGGGGCGGGGAGACCCAGTACTTC
>TRBD2|TRBV19|.|TRBJ2-3
CASSIGTSGRDTQYF
TGTGCCAGTAGTATAGGGACTAGCGGGAGGGATACGCAGTATTTT
>.|TRBV4-3|once|TRBJ1-2
CASSQEGRNPYGYTF
TGCGCCAGCAGCCAAGAAGGCAGGAACCCCTATGGCTACACCTTC
>TRBD2|TRBV2|.|TRBJ2-7
CASRGRGFGDEQYF
TGTGCCAGCCGCGGGAGGGGTTTCGGGGACGAGCAGTACTTC
>.|TRBV19|.|TRBJ1-5
CASSPPGFTNQPQHF
TGTGCCAGTAGCCCTCCGGGTTTTACTAATCAGCCCCAGCATTTT
>TRBD1|TRBV10-3|.|TRBJ2-7
CAISGGQGKNYEQYF
TGTGCCATCAGTGGAGGACAGGGCAAGAACTACGAGCAGTACTTC
>TRBD1|TRBV18|.|TRBJ1-1
CASHKTGGLQRNTEAFF
TGTGCCAGCCACAAAACAGGGGGGTTGCAGAGGAACACTGAAGCTTTCTTT
>.|TRBV19|.|TRBJ2-7
CASGGSYEQYF
TGTGCCTCGGGGGGCAGTTACGAGCAGTACTTC
>.|TRBV6-5|.|TRBJ1-5
CASSYPGQPQHF
TGTGCCAGCAGTTACCCGGGGCAGCCCCAGCATTTT
>.|TRBV19|.|TRBJ2-2
CASSIEGRGGELFF
TGTGCCAGTAGTATAGAAGGACGGGGTGGGGAGCTGTTTTTT
>.|TRBV4-2|.|TRBJ2-7
CASSQGLFSYEQYF
TGTGCCAGCAGCCAAGGCCTATTCTCCTACGAGCAGTACTTC
>.|TRBV27|.|TRBJ2-1
CASSLLLAPSRNEQFF
TGTGCCAGCAGTTTATTACTAGCCCCTTCGAGAAATGAGCAGTTCTTC
>TRBD1|TRBV14|.|TRBJ2-5
CASSEERGTGGVETQYF
TGTGCCAGCAGCGAAGAGCGGGGAACAGGGGGCGTAGAGACCCAGTACTTC
>.|TRBV30|.|TRBJ1-1
CAWSDTGITEAFF
TGTGCCTGGAGTGATACAGGGATCACTGAAGCTTTCTTT
>TRBD1|TRBV6-5|.|TRBJ1-1
CASSPSQGAAEAFF
TGTGCCAGCAGTCCGTCTCAGGGGGCGGCTGAAGCTTTCTTT
>.|TRBV2|.|TRBJ1-4
CASSEGGRGGEKLFF
TGTGCCAGCAGTGAAGGGGGGAGGGGCGGTGAAAAACTGTTTTTT
>TRBD1|TRBV7-9|.|TRBJ1-1
CASRQGAAEAFF
TGTGCCAGCAGACAGGGGGCCGCTGAAGCTTTCTTT